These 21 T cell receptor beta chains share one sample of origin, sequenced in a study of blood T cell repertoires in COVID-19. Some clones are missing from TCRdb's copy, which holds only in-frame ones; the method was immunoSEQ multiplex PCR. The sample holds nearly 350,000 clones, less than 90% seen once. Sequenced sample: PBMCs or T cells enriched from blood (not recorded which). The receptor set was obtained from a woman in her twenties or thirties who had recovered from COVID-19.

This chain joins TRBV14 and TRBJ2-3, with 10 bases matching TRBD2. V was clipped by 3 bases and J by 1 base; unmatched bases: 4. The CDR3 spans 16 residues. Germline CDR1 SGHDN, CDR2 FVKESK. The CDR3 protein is CASSHRTSGGTDTQYF. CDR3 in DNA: TGTGCCAGCAGCCATCGGACTAGCGGAGGCACAGATACGCAGTATTTT.

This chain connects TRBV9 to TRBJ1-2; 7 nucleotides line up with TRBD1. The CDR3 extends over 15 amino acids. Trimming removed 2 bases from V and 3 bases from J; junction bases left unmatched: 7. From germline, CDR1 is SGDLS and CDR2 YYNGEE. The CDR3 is CASSVRQGSDYGYTF. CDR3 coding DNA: TGTGCCAGCAGCGTTAGACAGGGTTCTGACTATGGCTACACCTTC.

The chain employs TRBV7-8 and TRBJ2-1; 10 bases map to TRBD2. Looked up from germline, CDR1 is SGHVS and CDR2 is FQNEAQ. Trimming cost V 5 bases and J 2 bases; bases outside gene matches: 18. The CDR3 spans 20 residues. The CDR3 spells CASSPTTFSGGKITYNEQFF. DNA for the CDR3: TGTGCCAGCAGCCCGACAACCTTTAGCGGGGGGAAAATTACCTACAATGAGCAGTTCTTC. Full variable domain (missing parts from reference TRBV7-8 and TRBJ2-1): GAGVSQSPRYKVAKRGQDVALRCDPISGHVSLFWYQQALGQGPEFLTYFQNEAQLDKSGLPSDRFFAERPEGSVSTLKIQRTQQEDSAVYLCASSPTTFSGGKITYNEQFFGPGTRLTVL.

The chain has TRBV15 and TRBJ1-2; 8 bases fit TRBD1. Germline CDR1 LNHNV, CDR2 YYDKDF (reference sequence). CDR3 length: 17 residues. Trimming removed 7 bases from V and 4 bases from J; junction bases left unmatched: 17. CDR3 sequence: CATTQFRDRGSVYGYTF. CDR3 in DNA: TGTGCCACCACCCAGTTCCGAGACAGGGGATCCGTCTATGGCTACACCTTC.

CDR3 in amino acids: CASFAGGLNTGELFF. The CDR3 region has the DNA TGCGCCAGCTTCGCCGGAGGCCTTAACACCGGGGAGCTGTTTTTT. The chain carries TRBV5-1 and TRBJ2-2, with D possibly being TRBD2 (5 bases). The germline gives CDR1 SGHRS, CDR2 YFSETQ. The CDR3 length is 15 residues. Trimming cost V 7 bases and J 2 bases, with 15 bases left between them.

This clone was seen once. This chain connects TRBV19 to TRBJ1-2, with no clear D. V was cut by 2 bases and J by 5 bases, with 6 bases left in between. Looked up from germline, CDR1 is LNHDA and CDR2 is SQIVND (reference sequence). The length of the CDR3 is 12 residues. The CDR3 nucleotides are TGTGCCAGTAGTATAAGTCAGTATGGCTACACCTTC. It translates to CASSISQYGYTF.

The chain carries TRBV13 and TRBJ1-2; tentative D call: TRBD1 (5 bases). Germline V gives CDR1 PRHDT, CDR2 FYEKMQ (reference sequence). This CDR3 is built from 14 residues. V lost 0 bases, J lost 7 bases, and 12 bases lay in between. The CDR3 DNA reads TGTGCCAGCAGCTTAGGCCAGGGTCTCGGTGGCTACACCTTC. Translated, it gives CASSLGQGLGGYTF.

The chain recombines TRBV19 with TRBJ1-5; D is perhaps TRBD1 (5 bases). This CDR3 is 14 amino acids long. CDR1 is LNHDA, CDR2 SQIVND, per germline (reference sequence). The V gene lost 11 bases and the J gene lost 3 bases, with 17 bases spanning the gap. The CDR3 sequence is CAFIRAIYNQPQHF. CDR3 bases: TGTGCCTTTATCAGGGCCATTTACAATCAGCCCCAGCATTTT.

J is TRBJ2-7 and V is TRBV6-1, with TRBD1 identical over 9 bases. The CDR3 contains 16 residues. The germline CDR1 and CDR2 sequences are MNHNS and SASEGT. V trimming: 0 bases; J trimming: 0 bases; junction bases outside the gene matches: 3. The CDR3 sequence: CASSEALDRGSYEQYF. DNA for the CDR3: TGTGCCAGCAGTGAAGCCCTGGACAGGGGCTCCTACGAGCAGTACTTC.

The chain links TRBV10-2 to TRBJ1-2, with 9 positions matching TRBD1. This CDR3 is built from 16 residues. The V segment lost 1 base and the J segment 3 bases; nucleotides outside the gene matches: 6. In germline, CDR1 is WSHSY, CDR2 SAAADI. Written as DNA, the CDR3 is TGCGCCAGCAGTGAGTGGCTCAGGACAGGGGACTATGGCTACACCTTC. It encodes CASSEWLRTGDYGYTF.

The CDR3 DNA reads as TGCGCCAGCAGCTTGGCCGGGCAGGGGGGTATTTCCGGGGAGCTGTTTTTT. This codes for CASSLAGQGGISGELFF. The rearrangement links TRBV5-1 to TRBJ2-2; D possibly corresponds to TRBD1 (7 bases). The CDR3 runs to 17 residues. V was trimmed by 0 bases and J by 6 bases, leaving 18 bases between them. The V gene's germline CDR1 is SGHRS and CDR2 YFSETQ.

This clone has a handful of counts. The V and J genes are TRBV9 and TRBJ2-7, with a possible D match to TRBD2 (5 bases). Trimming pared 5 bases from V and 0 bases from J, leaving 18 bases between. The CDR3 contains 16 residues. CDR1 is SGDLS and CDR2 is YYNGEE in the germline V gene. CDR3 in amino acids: CASSRSLGSTSYEQYF. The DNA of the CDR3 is TGTGCCAGCAGTCGATCACTAGGCAGTACCTCCTACGAGCAGTACTTC.

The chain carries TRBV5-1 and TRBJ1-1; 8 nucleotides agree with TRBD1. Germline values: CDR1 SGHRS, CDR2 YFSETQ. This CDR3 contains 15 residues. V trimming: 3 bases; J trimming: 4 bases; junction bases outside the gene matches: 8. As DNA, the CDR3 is TGCGCCAGCAGCTCCGGACAGGGATTCGGCACTGAAGCTTTCTTT. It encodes CASSSGQGFGTEAFF.

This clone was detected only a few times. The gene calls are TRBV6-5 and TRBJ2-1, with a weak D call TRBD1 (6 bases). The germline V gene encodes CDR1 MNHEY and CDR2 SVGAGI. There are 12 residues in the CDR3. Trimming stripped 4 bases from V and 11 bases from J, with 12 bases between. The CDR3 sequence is CASSFTGTQQFF. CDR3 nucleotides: TGTGCCAGCAGTTTTACAGGGACCCAGCAGTTCTTC.

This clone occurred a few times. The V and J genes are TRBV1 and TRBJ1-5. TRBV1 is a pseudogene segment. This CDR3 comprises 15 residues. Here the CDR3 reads CTSSQDGGGRQPQHF. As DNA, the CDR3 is TGCACCAGCAGCCAAGATGGGGGAGGTCGTCAGCCCCAGCATTTT.

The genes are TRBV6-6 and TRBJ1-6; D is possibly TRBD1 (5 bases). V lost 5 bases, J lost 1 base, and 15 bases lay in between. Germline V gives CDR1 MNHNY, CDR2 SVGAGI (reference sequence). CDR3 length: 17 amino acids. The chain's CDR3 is CASSPTGKGSYNSPLHF. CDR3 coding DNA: TGTGCCAGCAGTCCAACCGGAAAGGGGTCCTATAATTCACCCCTCCACTTT.

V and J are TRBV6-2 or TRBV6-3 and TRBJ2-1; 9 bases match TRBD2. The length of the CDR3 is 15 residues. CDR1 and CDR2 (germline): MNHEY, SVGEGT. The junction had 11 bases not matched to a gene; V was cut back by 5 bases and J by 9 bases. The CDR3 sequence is CASSQTRGGAGEQFF. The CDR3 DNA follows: TGTGCCAGCAGTCAAACTCGCGGGGGGGCGGGTGAGCAGTTCTTC.

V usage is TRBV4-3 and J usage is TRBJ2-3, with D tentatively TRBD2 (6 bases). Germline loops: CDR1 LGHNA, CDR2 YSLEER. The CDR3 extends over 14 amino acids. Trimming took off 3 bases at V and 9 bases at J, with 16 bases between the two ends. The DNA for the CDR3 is TGCGCCAGCAGCCAGGGTTTAGCGGATGCCACGCAGTATTTT. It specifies CASSQGLADATQYF.

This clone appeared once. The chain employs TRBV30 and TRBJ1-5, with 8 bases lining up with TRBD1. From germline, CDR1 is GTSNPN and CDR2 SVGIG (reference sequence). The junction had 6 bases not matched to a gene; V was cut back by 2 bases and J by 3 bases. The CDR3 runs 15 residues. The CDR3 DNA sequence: TGTGCCTGGAGTCCCCGGACAGGGACCAATCAGCCCCAGCATTTT. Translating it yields CAWSPRTGTNQPQHF. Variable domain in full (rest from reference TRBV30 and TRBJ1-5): SQTIHQWPATLVQPVGSPLSLECTVEGTSNPNLYWYRQAAGRGLQLLFYSVGIGQISSEVPQNLSASRPQDRQFILSSKKLLLSDSGFYLCAWSPRTGTNQPQHFGDGTRLSIL.

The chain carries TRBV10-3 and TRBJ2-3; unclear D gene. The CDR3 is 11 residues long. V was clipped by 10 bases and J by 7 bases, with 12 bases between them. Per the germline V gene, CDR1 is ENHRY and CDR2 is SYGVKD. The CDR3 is CATLKTYTQYF. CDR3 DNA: TGTGCCACGCTAAAGACTTATACGCAGTATTTT.

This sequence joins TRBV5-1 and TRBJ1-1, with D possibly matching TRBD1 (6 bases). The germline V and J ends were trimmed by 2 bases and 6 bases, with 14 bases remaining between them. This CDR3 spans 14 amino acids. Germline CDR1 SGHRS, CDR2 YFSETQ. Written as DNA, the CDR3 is TGCGCCAGCAGCTTAATACAGGGTGCCGCTGAAGCTTTCTTT. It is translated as CASSLIQGAAEAFF.